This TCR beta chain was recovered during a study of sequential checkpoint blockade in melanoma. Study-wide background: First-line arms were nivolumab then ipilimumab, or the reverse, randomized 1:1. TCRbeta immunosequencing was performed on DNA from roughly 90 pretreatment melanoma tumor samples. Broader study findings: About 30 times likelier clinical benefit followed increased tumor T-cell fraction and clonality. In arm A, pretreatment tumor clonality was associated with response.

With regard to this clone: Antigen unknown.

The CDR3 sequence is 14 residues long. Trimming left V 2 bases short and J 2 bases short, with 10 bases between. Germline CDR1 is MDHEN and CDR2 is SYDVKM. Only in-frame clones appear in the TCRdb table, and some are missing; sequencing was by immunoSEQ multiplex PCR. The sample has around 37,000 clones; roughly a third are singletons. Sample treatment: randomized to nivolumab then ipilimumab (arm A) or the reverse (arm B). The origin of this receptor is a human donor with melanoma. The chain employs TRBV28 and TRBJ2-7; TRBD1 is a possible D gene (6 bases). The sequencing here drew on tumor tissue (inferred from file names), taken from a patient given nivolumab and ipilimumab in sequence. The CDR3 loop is CASSLGTLAYEQYF. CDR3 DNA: TGTGCCAGCAGTTTAGGGACATTAGCCTACGAGCAGTACTTC.